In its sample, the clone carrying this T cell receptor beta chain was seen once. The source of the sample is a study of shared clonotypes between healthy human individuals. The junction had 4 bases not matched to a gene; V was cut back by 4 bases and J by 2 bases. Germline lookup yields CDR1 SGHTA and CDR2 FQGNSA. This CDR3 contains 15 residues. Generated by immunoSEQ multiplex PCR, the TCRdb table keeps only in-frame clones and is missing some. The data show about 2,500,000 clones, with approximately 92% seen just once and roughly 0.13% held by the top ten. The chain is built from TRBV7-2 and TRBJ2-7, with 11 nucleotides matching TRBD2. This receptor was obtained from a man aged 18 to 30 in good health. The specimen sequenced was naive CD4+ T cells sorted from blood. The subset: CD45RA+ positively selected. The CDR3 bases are TGTGCCAGCAGCTCAGGACTAGCGGGCCCCTACGAGCAGTACTTC. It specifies CASSSGLAGPYEQYF.